Each of the 30 T cell receptor beta chains below was sequenced from the same sample in a study of blood T cell repertoires in COVID-19. Profiling relied on immunoSEQ multiplex PCR, and the TCRdb table lists in-frame clones only, not all of them. The top ten clones hold 5.5% to 6% of a sample with nearly 250,000 clones, about 84% of them seen once. Specimen: peripheral blood. All receptors come from a woman older than 75 with COVID-19, enrolled during active disease.

This clone appeared once. The V gene is TRBV10-3, the J gene TRBJ1-2; D is unresolved. Trimming pared 0 bases from V and 8 bases from J, leaving 7 bases between. CDR3 length: 12 amino acids. CDR1 and CDR2 from the germline V gene are ENHRY and SYGVKD. The CDR3 nucleotides read TGTGCCATCAGTGAGTCAGAGGGAGGCTACACCTTC. Translation gives CAISESEGGYTF.

The chain uses TRBV30 and TRBJ1-3; 7 bases map to TRBD1. Germline CDR1 is GTSNPN and CDR2 is SVGIG (reference sequence). There are 13 residues in the CDR3. The junction had 3 bases not matched to a gene; V was cut back by 3 bases and J by 4 bases. In nucleotides, the CDR3 is TGTGCCTGGAGCACAGGGGACGGAAACACCATATATTTT. Amino acids: CAWSTGDGNTIYF.

This clone has a single count. This chain links TRBV3-1 (or the pseudogene TRBV3-2) with TRBJ1-1; 10 nucleotides line up with TRBD1. V was clipped by 5 bases and J by 0 bases; unmatched bases: 9. Germline V lookup: CDR1 LGHDT, CDR2 YNNKEL (reference sequence). The CDR3 is 17 residues long. Here the CDR3 DNA reads TGTGCCAGCAGCGCGGGACAGGGGACGTACCTGAACACTGAAGCTTTCTTT. Its translation is CASSAGQGTYLNTEAFF.

This rearrangement joins TRBV11-3 to TRBJ2-1; a possible D gene is TRBD2 (5 bases). Germline CDR1 is SGHNT and CDR2 is YENEEA. Trimming shortened V by 1 base and J by 10 bases, and 5 bases separated the two germline ends. The CDR3 runs 11 residues. CDR3 residues: CASSLGGEQFF. DNA of the CDR3: TGTGCCAGCAGCTTAGGAGGGGAGCAGTTCTTC.

The rearrangement links TRBV7-2 to TRBJ1-1; no clear D gene. Trimming removed 3 bases from V and 6 bases from J, with 11 bases in between. This CDR3 is 13 amino acids long. Germline V gene lookup returns CDR1 SGHTA and CDR2 FQGNSA. The CDR3 sequence: CASSFGVGPEAFF. CDR3 DNA: TGTGCCAGCAGCTTCGGAGTTGGCCCTGAAGCTTTCTTT.

This clone appeared once. The chain joins TRBV5-1 to TRBJ2-1; D uncertain. Trimming took off 3 bases at V and 0 bases at J, with 10 bases between the two ends. The germline CDR1 and CDR2 sequences are SGHRS and YFSETQ. The CDR3 length is 15 residues. The CDR3 DNA reads TGCGCCAGCAGCTCAGCGTGGAGCTCCTACAATGAGCAGTTCTTC. It yields the protein CASSSAWSSYNEQFF.

CDR3 loop: CASSNQIRQGDNEQFF. In nucleotides, the CDR3 is TGTGCCAGCAGCAATCAGATAAGACAGGGGGACAATGAGCAGTTCTTC. This sequence joins TRBV11-3 and TRBJ2-1; TRBD1 agrees at 9 bases. This CDR3 is 16 amino acids long. V was clipped by 5 bases and J by 5 bases; unmatched bases: 10. The germline gives CDR1 SGHNT, CDR2 YENEEA. The variable domain in full, completed from reference TRBV11-3 and TRBJ2-1, reads EAGVVQSPRYKIIEKKQPVAFWCNPISGHNTLYWYLQNLGQGPELLIRYENEEAVDDSQLPKDRFSAERLKGVDSTLKIQPAELGDSAVYLCASSNQIRQGDNEQFFGPGTRLTVL.

This clone was picked up one time. This rearrangement joins TRBV3-1 (or the pseudogene TRBV3-2) to TRBJ2-2; TRBD1 might be the D (6 bases). The CDR3 has 15 residues. Trimming took off 1 base at V and 3 bases at J, with 9 bases between the two ends. Looked up from germline, CDR1 is LGHDT and CDR2 is YNNKEL (reference sequence). The CDR3 protein is CASSQGNRDTGELFF. For the CDR3, the DNA is TGTGCCAGCAGCCAAGGAAACAGGGACACCGGGGAGCTGTTTTTT.

This chain connects TRBV4-1 to TRBJ1-2; 11 positions agree with TRBD1. Germline V gene data show CDR1 as MGHRA and CDR2 as YSYEKL. The V segment lost 3 bases and the J segment 5 bases; nucleotides outside the gene matches: 5. The CDR3 totals 15 residues. CDR3 sequence: CASSQGQGVGYGYTF. The CDR3 region has the DNA TGCGCCAGCAGCCAGGGACAGGGGGTTGGGTATGGCTACACCTTC.

For the CDR3, the DNA is TGTGCCAGCAGCTTGGTTGAAACGGGAAGGAGAGTTGATGAAGCTTTCTTT. This encodes CASSLVETGRRVDEAFF. The J gene is TRBJ1-1, the V gene TRBV5-8; no clear D gene. Trimming took off 0 bases at V and 7 bases at J, with 22 bases between the two ends. Germline V gives CDR1 SGHTS, CDR2 YDEGEE. The CDR3 totals 17 residues.

This clone appeared once. The rearrangement joins TRBV19 to TRBJ2-7; D possibly corresponds to TRBD1 (6 bases). The V end was cut by 0 bases, the J end by 4 bases, with 16 bases between. The germline CDR1 and CDR2 sequences are LNHDA and SQIVND (reference sequence). This CDR3 region has 16 residues. CDR3 coding DNA: TGTGCCAGTAGTATAGAAGCGACAGGCGCATTGTACGAGCAGTACTTC. Amino acid sequence: CASSIEATGALYEQYF. Supplemented by reference TRBV19 and TRBJ2-7, the full variable domain reads DGGITQSPKYLFRKEGQNVTLSCEQNLNHDAMYWYRQDPGQGLRLIYYSQIVNDFQKGDIAEGYSVSREKKESFPLTVTSAQKNPTAFYLCASSIEATGALYEQYFGPGTRLTVT.

The CDR3 protein is CASSIRGRGYTF. The DNA for the CDR3 is TGTGCCAGCAGCATCCGGGGAAGAGGCTACACCTTC. V gene TRBV7-8 combines with J gene TRBJ1-2, with unresolved D. Germline lookup yields CDR1 SGHVS and CDR2 FQNEAQ. Trimming stripped 5 bases from V and 8 bases from J, with 12 bases between. This CDR3 contains 12 residues.

The chain carries TRBV11-3 and TRBJ1-3; 8 bases match TRBD1. Germline CDR1 is SGHNT and CDR2 is YENEEA. The V and J ends lost 4 bases and 0 bases, in that order; junction bases with no gene match: 5. The length of the CDR3 is 16 residues. CDR3 sequence reads: CASSSTGANSGNTIYF. CDR3 coding DNA: TGTGCCAGCAGCTCGACAGGGGCCAACTCTGGAAACACCATATATTTT.

V is TRBV23-1 and J is TRBJ1-1; possible D gene TRBD1, 5 bases. TRBV23-1 is sorted into the ORF group, with uncertain function. The CDR3 sequence is 19 residues long. Trimming pared 0 bases from V and 1 base from J, leaving 21 bases between. The CDR3 DNA reads TGCGCCAGCAGTCAATCGATAGGGCAGGGATTGGTACGGAACACTGAAGCTTTCTTT. Translation: CASSQSIGQGLVRNTEAFF.

This clone was found a few times. This chain joins TRBV6-5 and TRBJ2-6; D call uncertain. With 10 bases removed from V and 0 bases from J, the gap between germline ends came to 4 bases. CDR3 length: 12 residues. The germline V gene encodes CDR1 MNHEY and CDR2 SVGAGI. CDR3 DNA: TGTGCCACAAACTCTGGGGCCAACGTCCTGACTTTC. It encodes CATNSGANVLTF.

This chain links TRBV14 with TRBJ2-1; D might be TRBD1 (5 bases). The CDR3 extends over 16 amino acids. The V end was cut by 4 bases, the J end by 0 bases, with 13 bases between. Germline CDR1 is SGHDN and CDR2 is FVKESK. The CDR3 DNA sequence: TGTGCCAGCAGCCGGTTGGACACCCGCTCCTACAATGAGCAGTTCTTC. Encoded protein: CASSRLDTRSYNEQFF. The complete variable domain, with remaining parts taken from reference TRBV14 and TRBJ2-1, reads EAGVTQFPSHSVIEKGQTVTLRCDPISGHDNLYWYRRVMGKEIKFLLHFVKESKQDESGMPNNRFLAERTGGTYSTLKVQPAELEDSGVYFCASSRLDTRSYNEQFFGPGTRLTVL.

The chain uses TRBV19 and TRBJ2-7; the D is unclear. The length of the CDR3 is 12 residues. V dropped 8 bases and J dropped 0 bases, with 8 bases sitting between them. Germline CDR1 is LNHDA and CDR2 is SQIVND (reference sequence). CDR3 region: CASGPSSYEQYF. The CDR3 region has the DNA TGTGCCAGTGGGCCTTCCTCCTACGAGCAGTACTTC.

The J gene is TRBJ1-1, the V gene TRBV28; the match to TRBD1 covers 10 bases. CDR1 is MDHEN and CDR2 is SYDVKM in the germline V gene. The CDR3 extends over 16 amino acids. Losses at the gene ends were 8 bases for V and 1 base for J; bases not matched to a gene: 10. This CDR3 reads CASDRGRVPANTEAFF. The DNA of the CDR3 is TGTGCCAGCGACAGGGGGCGCGTGCCGGCGAACACTGAAGCTTTCTTT.

This chain joins TRBV11-2 and TRBJ2-5; 13 nucleotides align to TRBD2. J was trimmed by 5 bases and V by 1 base; bases with no gene match: 1. This CDR3 region has 15 residues. The germline V gene encodes CDR1 SGHAT and CDR2 FQNNGV. As DNA, the CDR3 is TGTGCCAGCAGCTTAGCGGGACTAGCGGGGGAGACCCAGTACTTC. Translation: CASSLAGLAGETQYF. The full variable domain, in which reference TRBV11-2 and TRBJ2-5 provide the parts outside the CDR3, is EAGVAQSPRYKIIEKRQSVAFWCNPISGHATLYWYQQILGQGPKLLIQFQNNGVVDDSQLPKDRFSAERLKGVDSTLKIQPAKLEDSAVYLCASSLAGLAGETQYFGPGTRLLVL.

The genes are TRBV6-5 and TRBJ1-5, with 7 bases that match TRBD1. V lost 6 bases and J lost 1; bases outside the gene matches: 6. Per germline, CDR1 MNHEY and CDR2 SVGAGI. This CDR3 is 15 amino acids long. CDR3 DNA sequence: TGTGCCAGCAGAAAAACAGGGGCAAGCAATCAGCCCCAGCATTTT. Translation gives CASRKTGASNQPQHF.

The chain combines TRBV28 with TRBJ2-7, with 9 bases that match TRBD1. Looked up from germline, CDR1 is MDHEN and CDR2 is SYDVKM. The CDR3 runs 15 residues. J was trimmed by 5 bases and V by 9 bases; bases with no gene match: 14. The CDR3 DNA sequence: TGTGCCAGTTCCCTCGCCGGGACAGGGAGCCACGAGCAGTACGTC. Translating it yields CASSLAGTGSHEQYV.

CDR3 sequence (DNA): TGTGCCAGCAGCCATTCGAGTGGTCAGGGGTGGGTCACCGGGGAGCTGTTTTTT. The encoded protein is CASSHSSGQGWVTGELFF. This chain uses TRBV3-1 (or the pseudogene TRBV3-2) with TRBJ2-2, with D perhaps matching TRBD1 (6 bases). Trimming took 3 bases from V and 4 from J, leaving 21 bases between them. CDR1 and CDR2 from the germline V gene are LGHDT and YNNKEL (reference sequence). The CDR3 is 18 amino acids.

This rearrangement joins TRBV13 to TRBJ2-2; 7 nucleotides match TRBD1. The CDR3 has 16 residues. Germline V gene lookup returns CDR1 PRHDT and CDR2 FYEKMQ (reference sequence). V dropped 1 base and J dropped 2; count of bases not matched to a gene: 4. The chain's CDR3 is CASSLVGTVNTGELFF. As DNA, the CDR3 is TGTGCCAGCAGCTTAGTCGGGACAGTAAACACCGGGGAGCTGTTTTTT.

The V and J genes are TRBV18 and TRBJ2-7, with 8 bases matching TRBD1. In germline, CDR1 is KGHSH, CDR2 LQKENI. The CDR3 spans 12 residues. The J segment lost 7 bases and the V segment lost 5 bases, leaving 4 bases of the junction unmatched. The CDR3 here is CASSFGQGEQYF. Here the CDR3 DNA reads TGTGCCAGCTCATTCGGACAGGGAGAGCAGTACTTC.

This clone has more than one count but fewer than ten. The CDR3 sequence is CASSSGQNYEQYF. The CDR3 nucleotides read TGTGCCAGCAGCTCCGGACAGAACTACGAGCAGTACTTC. This chain joins TRBV7-2 and TRBJ2-7; weak D call: TRBD1 (6 bases). Germline V gene data show CDR1 as SGHTA and CDR2 as FQGNSA. This CDR3 contains 13 residues. V lost 4 bases, J lost 3 bases, and 10 bases lay in between.

This clone is termed medium-sized. V usage is TRBV5-1 and J usage is TRBJ2-5, with 7 bases identical to TRBD2. This CDR3 is 14 amino acids long. Germline trimming cut 4 bases from V and 5 bases from J; bases unmatched to any gene: 8. Germline V gene lookup returns CDR1 SGHRS and CDR2 YFSETQ. This CDR3 is CASSGAGSGETQYF. The CDR3 region has the DNA TGCGCCAGCAGCGGAGCGGGGTCGGGGGAGACCCAGTACTTC.

The V call is TRBV7-2, the J call TRBJ1-3; 11 nucleotides align to TRBD1. CDR3 size: 14 residues. V shed 4 bases, J shed 8 bases, and the junction held 4 bases outside the gene matches. Germline V gene sequence: CDR1 SGHTA, CDR2 FQGNSA. In nucleotides, the CDR3 is TGTGCCAGCAGCTCTCGGGACAGGGGGGACACCATATATTTT. Its translation: CASSSRDRGDTIYF. Full variable domain (outside the CDR3, taken from reference TRBV7-2 and TRBJ1-3): GAGVSQSPSNKVTEKGKDVELRCDPISGHTALYWYRQSLGQGLEFLIYFQGNSAPDKSGLPSDRFSAERTGGSVSTLTIQRTQQEDSAVYLCASSSRDRGDTIYFGEGSWLTVV.

This chain links TRBV5-1 with TRBJ2-7, with TRBD2 matching 13 bases. This CDR3 region has 13 residues. CDR1 is SGHRS and CDR2 is YFSETQ in the germline V gene. J was trimmed by 7 bases and V by 5 bases; bases with no gene match: 3. CDR3 nucleotides: TGCGCCAGCAGAGTGACTAGCGGGGGGGAGCAGTACTTC. It codes for CASRVTSGGEQYF.

This clone showed up just once. The rearrangement joins TRBV3-1 (or the pseudogene TRBV3-2) to TRBJ1-4; D perhaps matches TRBD1 (5 bases). Germline V CDR1 and CDR2: LGHDT, YNNKEL (reference sequence). The CDR3 extends over 15 amino acids. V shed 2 bases and J shed 6 bases, with 13 bases lying between them. The CDR3 protein is CASSQQGLVDEKLFF. The CDR3 coding sequence is TGTGCCAGCAGCCAACAGGGATTGGTCGATGAAAAACTGTTTTTT.

V gene TRBV5-4 combines with J gene TRBJ2-1; 7 bases are shared with TRBD1. CDR1 is SGHNT, CDR2 YYREEE, per germline (reference sequence). The trim removed 4 bases at V and 0 bases at J, leaving 4 bases unmatched. CDR3 length: 15 amino acids. For the CDR3, the DNA is TGTGCCAGCAGCCCCGGGACAGACTCCTACAATGAGCAGTTCTTC. It specifies CASSPGTDSYNEQFF.